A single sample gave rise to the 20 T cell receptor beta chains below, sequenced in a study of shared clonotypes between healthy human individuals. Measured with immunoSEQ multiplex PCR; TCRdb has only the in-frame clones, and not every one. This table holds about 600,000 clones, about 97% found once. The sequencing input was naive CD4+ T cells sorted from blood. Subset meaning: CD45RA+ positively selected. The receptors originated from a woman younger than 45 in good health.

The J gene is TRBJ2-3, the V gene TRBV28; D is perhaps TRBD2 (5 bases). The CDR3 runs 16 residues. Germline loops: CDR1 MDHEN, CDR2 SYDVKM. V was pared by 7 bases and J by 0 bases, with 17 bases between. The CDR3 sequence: CASTNPTGGSTDTQYF. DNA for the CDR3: TGTGCCAGCACCAACCCCACGGGCGGGAGCACAGATACGCAGTATTTT.

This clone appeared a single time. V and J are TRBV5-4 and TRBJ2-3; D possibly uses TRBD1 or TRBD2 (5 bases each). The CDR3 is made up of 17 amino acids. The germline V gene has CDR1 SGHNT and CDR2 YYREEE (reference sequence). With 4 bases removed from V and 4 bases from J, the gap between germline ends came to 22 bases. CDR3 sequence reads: CASSDQEGSLLADTQYF. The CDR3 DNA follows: TGTGCCAGCAGCGACCAAGAGGGGAGCTTGTTGGCAGATACGCAGTATTTT.

The CDR3 loop is CASSLDSGRIYEQYF. As DNA, the CDR3 is TGTGCCAGCAGCTTAGATAGCGGGAGAATCTACGAGCAGTACTTC. The chain links TRBV7-2 to TRBJ2-7; the match to TRBD2 covers 9 bases. The V and J ends lost 1 base and 3 bases, in that order; junction bases with no gene match: 4. Germline V CDR1 and CDR2: SGHTA, FQGNSA. The CDR3 consists of 15 residues.

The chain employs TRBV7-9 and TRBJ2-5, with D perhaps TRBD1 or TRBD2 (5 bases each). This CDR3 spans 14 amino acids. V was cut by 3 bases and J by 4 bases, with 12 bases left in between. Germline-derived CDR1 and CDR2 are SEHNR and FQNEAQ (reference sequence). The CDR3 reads CASSLAGRVETQYF. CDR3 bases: TGTGCCAGCAGCTTGGCAGGGAGAGTAGAGACCCAGTACTTC.

In DNA form, the CDR3 reads TGCGCCAGCAGCCAAAAACAACTGACTAGCGGGGCTCGGAATGAGCAGTTCTTC. This codes for CASSQKQLTSGARNEQFF. The gene calls are TRBV4-1 and TRBJ2-1; TRBD2 agrees at 11 bases. CDR1 is MGHRA, CDR2 YSYEKL, per germline. The J segment lost 7 bases and the V segment lost 2 bases, leaving 13 bases of the junction unmatched. The CDR3 runs to 18 residues.

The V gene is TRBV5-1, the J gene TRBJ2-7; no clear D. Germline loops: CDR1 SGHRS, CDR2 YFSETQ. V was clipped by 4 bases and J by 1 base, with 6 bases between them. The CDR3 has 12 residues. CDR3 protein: CASSVSSYEQYF. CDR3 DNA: TGCGCCAGCAGCGTGTCATCCTACGAGCAGTACTTC. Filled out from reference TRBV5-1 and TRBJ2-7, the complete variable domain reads KAGVTQTPRYLIKTRGQQVTLSCSPISGHRSVSWYQQTPGQGLQFLFEYFSETQRNKGNFPGRFSGRQFSNSRSEMNVSTLELGDSALYLCASSVSSYEQYFGPGTRLTVT.

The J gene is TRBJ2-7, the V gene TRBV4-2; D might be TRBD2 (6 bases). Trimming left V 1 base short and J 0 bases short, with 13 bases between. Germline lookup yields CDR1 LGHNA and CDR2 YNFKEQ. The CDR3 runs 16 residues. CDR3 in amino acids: CASSQVSSGNSYEQYF. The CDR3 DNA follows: TGTGCCAGCAGCCAAGTTAGTAGCGGCAACTCCTACGAGCAGTACTTC.

DNA for the CDR3: TGTGCCAGCACCGTGATTCCCGGGACAGGGGCTGAGGAGCAGTACTTC. Its protein is CASTVIPGTGAEEQYF. The V gene is TRBV5-5, the J gene TRBJ2-7; TRBD1 matches at 10 bases. The V gene end was trimmed by 6 bases and the J gene end by 7 bases; junction bases not matched to a gene: 16. The CDR3 is made up of 16 amino acids. Germline-derived CDR1 and CDR2 are SGHKS and YYEKEE (reference sequence).

The CDR3 nucleotides are TGCGCCAGCAGCGTGGGACAGGCCGACGGGGGTCCCCAGCATTTT. It codes for CASSVGQADGGPQHF. This chain links TRBV5-1 with TRBJ1-5, with 8 nucleotides matching TRBD1. V dropped 4 bases and J dropped 10; count of bases not matched to a gene: 13. This CDR3 is built from 15 residues. Germline-derived CDR1 and CDR2 are SGHRS and YFSETQ.

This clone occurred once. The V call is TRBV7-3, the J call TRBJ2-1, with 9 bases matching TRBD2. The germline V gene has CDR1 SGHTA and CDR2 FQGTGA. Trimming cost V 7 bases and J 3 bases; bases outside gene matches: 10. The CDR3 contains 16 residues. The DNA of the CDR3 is TGTGCCAGCACCCCTGGAGCGGGAGGACACTACAATGAGCAGTTCTTC. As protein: CASTPGAGGHYNEQFF.

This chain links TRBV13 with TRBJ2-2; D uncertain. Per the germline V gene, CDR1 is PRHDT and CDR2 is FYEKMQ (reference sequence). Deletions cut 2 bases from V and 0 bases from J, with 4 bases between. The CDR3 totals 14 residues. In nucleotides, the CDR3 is TGTGCCAGCAGCTTAACAGCGAACACCGGGGAGCTGTTTTTT. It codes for CASSLTANTGELFF.

The CDR3 here is CASSYRQGGGYTF. Here the CDR3 DNA reads TGTGCCAGCAGCTATCGACAGGGGGGAGGCTACACCTTC. This chain links TRBV5-4 with TRBJ1-2, with 9 bases aligning to TRBD1. Trimming cost V 3 bases and J 8 bases; bases outside gene matches: 5. This CDR3 contains 13 residues. The V gene's germline CDR1 is SGHNT and CDR2 YYREEE (reference sequence).

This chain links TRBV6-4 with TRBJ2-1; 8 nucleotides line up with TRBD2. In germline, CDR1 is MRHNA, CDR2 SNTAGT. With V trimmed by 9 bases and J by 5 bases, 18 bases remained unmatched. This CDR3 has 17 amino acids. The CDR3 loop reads CARRLCIFGLADNEQFF. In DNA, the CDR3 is TGTGCCAGAAGACTCTGCATTTTCGGACTAGCAGACAATGAGCAGTTCTTC.

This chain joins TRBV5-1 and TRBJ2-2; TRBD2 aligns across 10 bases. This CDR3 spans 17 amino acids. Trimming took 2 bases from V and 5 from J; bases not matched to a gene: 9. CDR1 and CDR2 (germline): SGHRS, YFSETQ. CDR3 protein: CASSLGVAGGSTGELFF. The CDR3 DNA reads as TGCGCCAGCAGCTTAGGAGTAGCGGGAGGAAGTACCGGGGAGCTGTTTTTT. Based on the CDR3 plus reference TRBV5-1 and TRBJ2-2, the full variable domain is KAGVTQTPRYLIKTRGQQVTLSCSPISGHRSVSWYQQTPGQGLQFLFEYFSETQRNKGNFPGRFSGRQFSNSRSEMNVSTLELGDSALYLCASSLGVAGGSTGELFFGEGSRLTVL.

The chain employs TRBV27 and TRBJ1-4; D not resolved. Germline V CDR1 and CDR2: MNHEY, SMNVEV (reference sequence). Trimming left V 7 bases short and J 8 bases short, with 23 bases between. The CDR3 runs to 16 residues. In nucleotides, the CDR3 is TGTGCCAGCATTCGTACAGACCGGATAGAGGCGGAAAAACTGTTTTTT. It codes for CASIRTDRIEAEKLFF.

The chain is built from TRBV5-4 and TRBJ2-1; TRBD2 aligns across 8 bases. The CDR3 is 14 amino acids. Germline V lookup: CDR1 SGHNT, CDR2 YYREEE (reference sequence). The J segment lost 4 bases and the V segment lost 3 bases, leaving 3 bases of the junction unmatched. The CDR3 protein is CASSYAGGYNEQFF. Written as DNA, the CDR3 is TGTGCCAGCAGCTACGCGGGAGGTTACAATGAGCAGTTCTTC.

The CDR3 DNA follows: TGTGCCAGCAGCAGGGGCGGCCGGACCCAGTACTTC. It encodes CASSRGGRTQYF. The V gene is TRBV7-9, the J gene TRBJ2-5; a possible D gene is TRBD1 (5 bases). This CDR3 has 12 residues. Germline CDR1 is SEHNR and CDR2 is FQNEAQ (reference sequence). Trimming took off 5 bases at V and 7 bases at J, with 11 bases between the two ends.

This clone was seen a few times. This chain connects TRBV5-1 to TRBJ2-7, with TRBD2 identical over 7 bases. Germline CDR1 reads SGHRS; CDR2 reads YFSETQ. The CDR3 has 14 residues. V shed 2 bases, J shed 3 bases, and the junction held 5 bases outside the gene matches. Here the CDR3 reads CASSFGGSNYEQYF. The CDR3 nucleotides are TGCGCCAGCAGCTTTGGCGGGAGTAACTACGAGCAGTACTTC.

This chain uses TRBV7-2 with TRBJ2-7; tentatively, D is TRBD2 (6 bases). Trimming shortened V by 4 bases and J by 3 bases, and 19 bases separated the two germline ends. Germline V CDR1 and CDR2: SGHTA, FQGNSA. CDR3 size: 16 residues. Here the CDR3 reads CASSSPGGSGHYEQYF. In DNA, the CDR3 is TGTGCCAGCAGCTCCCCTGGGGGGAGCGGACACTACGAGCAGTACTTC.

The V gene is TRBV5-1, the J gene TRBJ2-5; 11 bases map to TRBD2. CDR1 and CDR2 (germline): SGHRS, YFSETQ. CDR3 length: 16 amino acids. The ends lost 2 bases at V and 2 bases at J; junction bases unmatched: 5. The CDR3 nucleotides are TGCGCCAGCAGCTTACTAGCGGGAGCGGGGCAAGAGACCCAGTACTTC. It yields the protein CASSLLAGAGQETQYF.